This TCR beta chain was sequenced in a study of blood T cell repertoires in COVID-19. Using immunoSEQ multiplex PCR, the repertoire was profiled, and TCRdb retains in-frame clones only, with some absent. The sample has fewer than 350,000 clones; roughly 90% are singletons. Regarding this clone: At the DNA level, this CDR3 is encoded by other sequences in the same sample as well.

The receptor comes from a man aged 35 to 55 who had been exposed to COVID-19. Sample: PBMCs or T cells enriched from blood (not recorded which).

The CDR3 sequence: CASSRSGSSYNEQFF. CDR3 in DNA: TGTGCCAGCAGCCGGAGCGGAAGCTCCTACAATGAGCAGTTCTTC. The V call is TRBV5-4, the J call TRBJ2-1; perhaps TRBD2 as D (5 bases). Per germline, CDR1 SGHNT and CDR2 YYREEE (reference sequence). Deletions cut 4 bases from V and 0 bases from J, with 11 bases between. The CDR3 extends over 15 amino acids.